This T cell receptor beta chain was retrieved from a study of tumor-infiltrating lymphocytes in primary liver carcinoma (TCRdb year 2017). Notes on the research overall: Between late 2015 and early 2016, 4 or 5 patients in China with histopathologically diagnosed primary liver carcinoma had their tumors surgically resected. High reproducibility was observed for the technical replicate repertoires, with mean shared-clone rates about 0.92 and correlation coefficients above 0.95. Of the five patients (three men and two women, aged 30 to 69 years), four had hepatocellular carcinoma and one had combined HCC and intrahepatic cholangiocarcinoma. Each sample produced roughly 3.5 to 7.13 million productive TCRbeta reads, and read depth showed no significant difference between tissue types. The five patients had tumors of stage T1-T3 N0M0, with maximum diameters ranging from roughly 4 to 11 cm. TCRbeta repertoire sequencing covered roughly 35 specimens from 5 patients: roughly 25 tumor regions, 5 adjacent noncancerous liver tissues and 5 peripheral blood samples. TCRbeta repertoire sequencing, expression microarrays and whole-exome sequencing were combined in the study across five regions of each liver tumor, with adjacent normal tissue and blood also included.

Reading from cysteine to phenylalanine, the CDR3 counts 13 amino acids. Only the CDR3 DNA is retained, 39 bases long and in frame from the first base. Blood RNA was extracted from unsorted whole blood with TRIzol reagent; germline DNA came from the DNeasy Blood & Tissue kit. At the time of sampling, the patients had chronic HBV infection and had not received any treatment. Before surgery, approximately 3.6 milliliters of peripheral blood were drawn into K2EDTA tubes. The paper as a whole reports these results and caveats: Pairs of tumor regions showed greater repertoire overlap (mean 36%) than tumor-adjacent pairs (17%) or tumor-blood pairs (about 14%), which is consistent with antigen-driven expansion. The top 250 clones accounted for a significantly greater share of the repertoire in tumors than in blood (p = 0.039). Only a few patients were included in the study, and the authors note that the findings should be validated in a larger study. Only the TCR beta chain was sequenced, so true repertoire diversity is likely underestimated because unpaired alpha chains were not captured. Because the samples were bulk and unsorted, CD4+ and CD8+ T cell repertoires could not be compared.

With regard to this clonotype: Its antigen remains unidentified. A read error may account for a junction end that differs from germline.

Starting from approximately 500 ng total RNA, TCRbeta-specific cDNA was produced by reverse transcription with a constant-region primer and ProtoScript II reverse transcriptase. The TCRbeta libraries were prepared through three rounds of nested multiplex PCR following a slightly modified ARM-PCR procedure. Each of the first two PCR rounds ran for 10 cycles and used multiplex TRBV1-TRBV30 forward primers together with a Cbeta reverse primer. Sample barcodes and Illumina adapters were added in a final 25-cycle PCR using Deep VentR polymerase. Before sequencing, amplicons of 200-500 bp were gel-purified using a QIAquick gel extraction kit. The TCRbeta amplicons were sequenced with 250-bp paired-end reads on an Illumina HiSeq 2500. The study's processing was this. To recover full CDR3 sequences, reads were quality-trimmed using Trimmomatic v0.33 and paired reads were then merged using FLASH v1.2.11. MiGEC v1.2.1b assigned V, D and J germline segments to the rearranged TCRbeta sequences. VDJtools v1.0.0 computed clonotype statistics and Shannon-Wiener diversity indices. To cut down on sampling bias, every analysis after diversity analysis relied on just the 250 most abundant clonotypes from each sample. TCRdb reworked the public reads: Q25 trimming with fastp, MiXCR clone assembly, productive beta chains retained. Rows merge per CDR3 protein into single entries with the most common DNA and genes. What appears here as the V and J calls and clone size reflects TCRdb's work, not the paper's. For this sample the table gives 300,000 to 350,000 distinct CDR3 sequences, of which approximately 65% were detected only once. Jointly, the top ten make up 5.5% to 7% of the sample.

This TCR came from a middle-aged man with primary liver carcinoma and hepatitis B virus infection. The sequencing input was peripheral blood. The chain was built from TRBV12-3 or TRBV12-4 and TRBJ1-5, with no confidently assigned D gene. The CDR3 region reads CASSFNSNQSQHF. The sequenced DNA is TGTGCCAGCAGTTTCAATAGCAATCAGTCCCAGCATTTT.